This T cell receptor beta chain comes out of a study of OX40 agonist ivuxolimab in advanced cancers. Turning to the study itself: The drug used for patients, ivuxolimab, was an agonistic anti-OX40 (CD134) antibody.

V dropped 0 bases and J dropped 11 bases, with 19 bases sitting between them. This CDR3 has 15 amino acids. Germline lookup yields CDR1 LGHNA and CDR2 YSLEER. Findings and limits, study-wide: Low levels of normalized T-cell clonal expansion also appeared in some nonresponders.

In regard to this clone: Its antigen is unknown.

Repertoires were generated with immunoSEQ multiplex PCR, while TCRdb's copy carries only in-frame clones and drops some. The data contain roughly 60,000 clones, 84% of them singletons. The receptor was isolated from an adult with an advanced solid tumor such as melanoma, head and neck, liver or kidney cancer. Source: CD4+ or CD8+ T cells sorted from blood, taken in a trial of the OX40 agonist ivuxolimab. The rearrangement links TRBV4-3 to TRBJ1-1; TRBD1 might be the D (6 bases). CDR3 in amino acids: CASSQDLPTGRKAFF. The CDR3 nucleotides read TGCGCCAGCAGCCAAGATCTTCCAACAGGGCGGAAGGCTTTCTTT.